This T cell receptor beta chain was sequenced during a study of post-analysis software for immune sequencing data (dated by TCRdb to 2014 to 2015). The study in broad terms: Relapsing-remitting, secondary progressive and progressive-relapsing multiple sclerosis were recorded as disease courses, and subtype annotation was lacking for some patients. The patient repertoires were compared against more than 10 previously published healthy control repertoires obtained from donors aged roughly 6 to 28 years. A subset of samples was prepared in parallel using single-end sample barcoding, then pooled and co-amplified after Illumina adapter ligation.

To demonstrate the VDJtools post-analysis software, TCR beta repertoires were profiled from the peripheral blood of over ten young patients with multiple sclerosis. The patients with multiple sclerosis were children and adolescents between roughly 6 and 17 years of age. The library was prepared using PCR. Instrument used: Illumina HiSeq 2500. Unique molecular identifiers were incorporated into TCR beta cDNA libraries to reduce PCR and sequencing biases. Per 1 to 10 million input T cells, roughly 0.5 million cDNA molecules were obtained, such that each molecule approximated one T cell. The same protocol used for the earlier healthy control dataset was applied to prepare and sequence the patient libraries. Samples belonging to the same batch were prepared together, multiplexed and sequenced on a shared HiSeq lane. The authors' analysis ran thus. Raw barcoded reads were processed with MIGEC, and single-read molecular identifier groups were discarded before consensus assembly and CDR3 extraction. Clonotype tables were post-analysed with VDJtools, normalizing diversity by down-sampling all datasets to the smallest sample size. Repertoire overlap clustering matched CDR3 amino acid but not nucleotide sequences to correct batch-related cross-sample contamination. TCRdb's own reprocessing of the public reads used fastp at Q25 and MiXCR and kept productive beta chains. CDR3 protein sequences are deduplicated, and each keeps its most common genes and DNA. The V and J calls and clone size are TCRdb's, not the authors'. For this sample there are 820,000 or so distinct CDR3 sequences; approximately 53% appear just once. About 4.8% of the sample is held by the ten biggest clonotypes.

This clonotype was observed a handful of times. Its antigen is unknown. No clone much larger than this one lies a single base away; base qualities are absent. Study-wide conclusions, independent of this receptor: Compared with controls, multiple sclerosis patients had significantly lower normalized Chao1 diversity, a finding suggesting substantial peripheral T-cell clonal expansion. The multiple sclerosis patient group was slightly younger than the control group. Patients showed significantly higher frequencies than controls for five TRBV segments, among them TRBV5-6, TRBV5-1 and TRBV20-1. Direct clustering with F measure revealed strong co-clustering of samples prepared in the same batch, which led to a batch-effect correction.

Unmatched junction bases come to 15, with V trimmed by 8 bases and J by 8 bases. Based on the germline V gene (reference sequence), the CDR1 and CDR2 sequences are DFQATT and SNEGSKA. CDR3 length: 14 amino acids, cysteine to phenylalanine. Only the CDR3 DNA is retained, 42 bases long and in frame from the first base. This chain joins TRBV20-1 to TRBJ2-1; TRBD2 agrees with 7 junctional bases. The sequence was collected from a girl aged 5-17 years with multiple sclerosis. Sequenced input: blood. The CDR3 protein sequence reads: CSTDRAGATHEQFF. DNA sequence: TGCAGTACAGACCGGGCGGGAGCTACCCATGAGCAGTTCTTC.